This TCR beta chain was recovered during a study of blood T cells in healthy people across ages. Through a sample-barcoded 5' primer and a J-beta primer mix, a second PCR was run for roughly 7 to 11 cycles. TCRdb used MiXCR to reprocess the 5' RACE reads, holding one entry per CDR3 protein. There are roughly 680,000 distinct CDR3 sequences in the sample; 49% occur only once, and around 32% lies in the top ten. As regards this clonotype: The target antigen is unknown. A junction end diverges from the germline sequence, so it may reflect a read error.

Broader study findings: Using unsorted PBMCs precluded a conclusive naive versus antigen-experienced comparison.

This TCR derives from a woman aged 60-75 years in good health. Sequencing was carried out using blood.

The CDR3 spells CGARGLAGVQEVEYF. Here the CDR3 DNA reads TGCGGTGCTAGGGGACTAGCGGGAGTCCAAGAGGTTGAGTACTTC. V gene TRBV20-1 combines with J gene TRBJ2-5, with TRBD2 matching over 14 bases. CDR3 length: 15 amino acids. In germline, CDR1 is DFQATT, CDR2 SNEGSKA (reference sequence).